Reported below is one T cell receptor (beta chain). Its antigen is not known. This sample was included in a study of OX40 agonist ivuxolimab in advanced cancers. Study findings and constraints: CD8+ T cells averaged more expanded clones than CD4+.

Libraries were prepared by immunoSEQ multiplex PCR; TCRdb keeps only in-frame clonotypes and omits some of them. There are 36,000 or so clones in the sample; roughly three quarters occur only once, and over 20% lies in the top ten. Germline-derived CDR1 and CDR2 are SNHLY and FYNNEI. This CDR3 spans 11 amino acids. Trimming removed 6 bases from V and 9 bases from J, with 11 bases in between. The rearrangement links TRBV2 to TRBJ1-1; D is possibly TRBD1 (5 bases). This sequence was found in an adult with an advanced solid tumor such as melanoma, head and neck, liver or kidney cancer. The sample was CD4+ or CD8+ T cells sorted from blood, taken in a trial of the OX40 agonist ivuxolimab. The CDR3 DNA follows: TGTGCCAGCAGGGGAGAGGGGAAAGCTTTCTTT. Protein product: CASRGEGKAFF.